This TCR beta chain stems from a study of blood T cells in healthy people across ages. Across the study: With template switching, about one barcoded beta molecule was captured per two T cells.

Alongside a J-beta primer mix, a sample-barcoded 5' primer served in a second PCR lasting about 7 to 12 cycles. One entry per CDR3 protein, called by TCRdb with MiXCR from the 5' RACE reads. Of 650,000 to 950,000 distinct CDR3 sequences in the sample, around 42% were seen once. The CDR3 consists of 18 residues. Germline loops: CDR1 LNHNV, CDR2 YYDKDF (reference sequence). The V end lost 3 bases, the J end lost 5 bases, and 24 bases lay between the germline ends. Input material: blood. The receptor comes from a man between 60 and 70 years old in good health. This chain connects TRBV15 to TRBJ2-3; TRBD2 is a possible D gene (5 bases). For the CDR3, the DNA is TGTGCCACCAGCAGGACCTGGGCGCCCTACCCGGAGGTAGATACGCAGTATTTT. Translating gives CATSRTWAPYPEVDTQYF.